The 2 T cell receptor beta chains below all came from one sample that was sequenced in a study of cytomegalovirus exposure and HLA in healthy donors. The PCR made use of 60 Vbeta and 13 Jbeta primers. Repertoires were generated with immunoSEQ multiplex PCR, while TCRdb's copy carries only in-frame clones and drops some. The table lists around 130,000 clones, around 59% of them singletons. Sequenced sample: PBMCs. Receptors originate from a male donor in good health and CMV-seronegative.

V gene TRBV18 combines with J gene TRBJ1-6; TRBD1 matches at 7 bases. V dropped 3 bases and J dropped 5; count of bases not matched to a gene: 1. Germline V CDR1 and CDR2: KGHSH, LQKENI. This CDR3 is 14 amino acids long. In nucleotides, the CDR3 is TGTGCCAGCTCACCCGACAGGGATAATTCACCCCTCCACTTT. Amino acid sequence: CASSPDRDNSPLHF.

Concerning this clone: At one end, the junction sequence differs from germline, possibly due to a read error. The CDR3: CASSYLGGSNYGYPF. The CDR3 DNA reads as TGTGCCAGCAGTTACCTTGGGGGGAGTAACTATGGCTACCCCTTC. The chain uses TRBV6-5 and TRBJ1-2; weak D call: TRBD1 (5 bases). Germline V gives CDR1 MNHEY, CDR2 SVGAGI. CDR3 length equals 15 residues.